The rows below give T cell receptor beta chains drawn from one sample of a study of blood T cell repertoires in COVID-19. Sequenced by immunoSEQ multiplex PCR; TCRdb stores in-frame clones only, minus some. Altogether around 190,000 clones are present, more than 75% being singletons, with the ten largest covering about a sixth. Material for sequencing was PBMCs or T cells enriched from blood (not recorded which). These receptors came from a woman aged 50 to 60 with acute COVID-19. The CDR3 runs from the conserved cysteine through the conserved F or W. Only part of the rows carry a size: once, few, many, or a class if the clone is expanded.

length,J,size,V,CDR3
16,TRBJ2-5,NA,TRBV5-1,CASSLPRGGPQETQYF
13,TRBJ2-3,NA,TRBV29-1,CSVGRATGDTQYF
15,TRBJ1-2,once,TRBV3-1/TRBV3-2,CASSPRQGKYEGYTF
15,TRBJ2-5,NA,TRBV19,CASRRTGSPQETQYF
12,TRBJ2-3,NA,TRBV6-5,CASSPGPDTQYF
14,TRBJ1-3,NA,TRBV15,CATSRGTAGNTIYF
13,TRBJ1-2,NA,TRBV7-9,CASSPGTPYGYTF
16,TRBJ1-1,NA,TRBV13,CASSLGGGRRNTEAFF
13,TRBJ1-2,once,TRBV7-3,CASSLNGLEGYTF
12,TRBJ2-5,NA,TRBV28,CAVQGTGETQYF
13,TRBJ1-2,NA,TRBV5-1,CASSTGPDYGYTF
15,TRBJ1-1,NA,TRBV18,CASSPGPGDRGEAFF
13,TRBJ1-2,NA,TRBV24-1,CATSDSDREGYTF
15,TRBJ1-4,NA,TRBV11-2,CASSFTGSTNEKLFF
13,TRBJ1-2,NA,TRBV4-1,CASNPTGNYGYTF
15,TRBJ1-2,NA,TRBV6-5,CASSYILGVGYGYTF
14,TRBJ1-3,few,TRBV5-8,CASSRTDSGNTIYF
17,TRBJ2-3,NA,TRBV7-9,CASSLGGLAGWADTQYF
17,TRBJ2-6,NA,TRBV5-8,CASSLGQGSTGANVLTF
15,TRBJ1-5,NA,TRBV6-1,CASSEADRGYQPQHF
14,TRBJ1-4,NA,TRBV24-1,CATSDKGSGEKLFF
13,TRBJ1-6,NA,TRBV27,CASSLRDSSPLHF
16,TRBJ1-2,NA,TRBV23-1,CASSQARNSRNYGYTF
15,TRBJ1-2,few,TRBV27,CASSLGAEPIYGYTF
14,TRBJ1-2,few,TRBV5-1,CASSLEGRVNGYTF
13,TRBJ1-1,once,TRBV24-1,CATSDFSGGKAFF
13,TRBJ2-5,once,TRBV28,CATLRLQQETQYF
17,TRBJ1-2,NA,TRBV4-1,CASSEGMRVARNYGYTF
15,TRBJ1-2,NA,TRBV5-1,CASSLVGQGGHGYTF
17,TRBJ2-3,NA,TRBV5-1,CASSLAGAGGLSDTQYF
14,TRBJ2-1,NA,TRBV6-5,CASSSGGGAGEQFF
14,TRBJ1-1,NA,TRBV6-5,CASSYPGTTTEAFF
16,TRBJ2-2,NA,TRBV3-1/TRBV3-2,CASSQVLGPNTGELFF
14,TRBJ1-1,NA,TRBV11-2,CASSLGEMNTEAFF
14,TRBJ1-5,NA,TRBV2,CASSGRLGHQPQHF
14,TRBJ2-3,NA,TRBV3-1/TRBV3-2,CASSPGVSLDTQYF
15,TRBJ1-6,NA,TRBV6-2/TRBV6-3,CASSTRGGDNSPLHF
15,TRBJ1-1,NA,TRBV9,CASSPQGAGNTEAFF
14,TRBJ1-1,NA,TRBV5-1,CASSGALGDTEAFF
14,TRBJ1-5,NA,TRBV19,CASSIPGGGQPQHF
14,TRBJ2-2,NA,TRBV10-2,CASSESRNTGELFF
17,TRBJ2-1,NA,TRBV7-8,CASSSRLAGASYNEQFF
19,TRBJ1-6,NA,TRBV11-2,CASSHTLSQGSSYNSPLHF
14,TRBJ2-4,NA,TRBV7-2,CASSFETGQHIQYF
16,TRBJ1-2,NA,TRBV5-1,CASSPGSVVVGYGYTF
18,TRBJ2-3,NA,TRBV7-2,CASSLDRLAGGVTDTQYF
14,TRBJ1-2,NA,TRBV19,CASTDRASNYGYTF
17,TRBJ2-3,NA,TRBV5-1,CASSLESAGAVTDTQYF
15,TRBJ2-1,NA,TRBV3-1/TRBV3-2,CASSQLLGPYNEQFF
13,TRBJ1-5,many,TRBV19,CASSINVFQPQHF
14,TRBJ1-1,few,TRBV9,CASSVVRVGTEAFF